This T cell receptor (beta chain) was sequenced during a study of CD8 T cells in ankylosing spondylitis (dated 2017 in TCRdb). With regard to the full study: The study set out to find disease-linked TCR variants by profiling T cell receptor beta repertoires in ankylosing spondylitis patients and healthy donors. In total, the full study cohort was made up of about 99 healthy donors and 25 or so ankylosing spondylitis patients. Peripheral blood was sampled, and synovial fluid was additionally collected from ankylosing spondylitis patients.

Study-wide conclusions, independent of this receptor: The disease-linked clones had a CD8+ phenotype and were found at relatively low frequencies in peripheral blood. A TCR beta motif of several highly homologous amino acid variants appeared characteristic of blood from ankylosing spondylitis patients. Some motif variants had previously been reported in the synovial fluid and blood of reactive arthritis patients, which suggests shared mechanisms of disease initiation. The disease-linked clones were reported as significantly enriched in matched synovial fluid samples from ankylosing spondylitis patients.

This clonotype was observed a handful of times. What antigen it recognizes has not been identified. It has no much larger one-base neighbor in the sample; base qualities were not kept. The trim is 5 bases for V and 5 bases for J, with a gap of 16 bases between the germline ends. Reading the germline V gene (reference sequence) gives CDR1 SEHNR and CDR2 FQNEAQ. The CDR3 sequence holds 14 residues, the cysteine and phenylalanine included. Only the CDR3 part of the read is kept: 42 bases, read in frame from the first base. TCRdb shows the sequencer as Illumina HiSeq 2500. Quantitative 5'-RACE with molecular barcodes was the method used to prepare the TCR beta libraries. For the original study's pipeline: A new computational method, built on a probabilistic model of VDJ rearrangement, was used to identify disease-linked TCR variants. TCRdb reprocessed the public reads (quality trimming at Q25 with fastp, clone calling with MiXCR) and kept in-frame beta chains. Rows are combined by CDR3 protein, so each entry shows the most common genes and DNA. None of the V and J calls come from the authors' own analysis; TCRdb made them. This sample comprises 84,000 or so distinct CDR3 sequences, around 30% of them detected only once. Together, the top ten hold nearly 60% of the sample.

Recombination connected TRBV7-9 to TRBJ2-7; confidence is insufficient to name the D gene. The receptor's source is a male donor with ankylosing spondylitis or in good health (not recorded which). What was sequenced was blood, either unsorted or a sorted T cell fraction (not recorded which). CDR3 region: CASSIRRDGHEQYF. Here is the DNA: TGTGCCAGCAGCATACGGAGAGACGGGCACGAGCAGTACTTC. Supplemented by the reference TRBV7-9 and TRBJ2-7 proteins around the CDR3, the complete variable domain is DTGVSQNPRHKITKRGQNVTFRCDPISEHNRLYWYRQTLGQGPEFLTYFQNEAQLEKSRLLSDRFSAERPKGSFSTLEIQRTEQGDSAMYLCASSIRRDGHEQYFGPGTRLTVT.